What follows are 14 T cell receptor beta chains derived from one specimen sequenced in a study of cytomegalovirus exposure and HLA in healthy donors. Researchers ran the PCR with 60 Vbeta and 13 Jbeta primers. Assay used: immunoSEQ multiplex PCR; TCRdb lists only in-frame clones, some missing. This repertoire shows more than 90,000 clones, 82% found once; its top ten account for 3% to 4%. The source material was PBMCs. These receptor sequences come from a man aged 45 to 65 in good health and CMV-seronegative.

CDR3 sequence: CASSIRTSLVPGELFF. The CDR3 DNA sequence: TGTGCCAGTAGTATCCGGACTAGTTTGGTCCCCGGGGAGCTGTTTTTT. The chain is built from TRBV19 and TRBJ2-2; 7 nucleotides agree with TRBD2. Germline CDR1 reads LNHDA; CDR2 reads SQIVND (reference sequence). V lost 3 bases and J lost 6; bases outside the gene matches: 10. This CDR3 is 16 amino acids long.

J is TRBJ2-5 and V is TRBV4-2; tentative D call: TRBD1 (6 bases). V was trimmed by 6 bases and J by 5 bases, leaving 19 bases between them. CDR1 and CDR2 from the germline V gene are LGHNA and YNFKEQ. This CDR3 has 15 amino acids. In DNA, the CDR3 is TGTGCCAGCAGAACCGGGACACCCGAAGGGGAGACCCAGTACTTC. Translation: CASRTGTPEGETQYF.

The sample holds one count of this clone. The chain combines TRBV5-1 with TRBJ1-3; D is uncertain. The germline V gene encodes CDR1 SGHRS and CDR2 YFSETQ. V lost 4 bases and J lost 2, with 13 bases in between. This CDR3 is built from 15 residues. The CDR3 here is CASSTSTEAGNTIYF. The CDR3 DNA reads as TGCGCCAGCAGCACCTCAACAGAAGCTGGAAACACCATATATTTT.

The chain is built from TRBV30 and TRBJ1-4; weak D call: TRBD1 (6 bases). Germline values: CDR1 GTSNPN, CDR2 SVGIG (reference sequence). V lost 2 bases, J lost 2 bases, and 12 bases lay in between. The CDR3 runs to 15 residues. CDR3 DNA sequence: TGTGCCTGGAGTAGAAGGGGGGGTACTAATGAAAAACTGTTTTTT. Translating gives CAWSRRGGTNEKLFF. Full variable domain (missing parts from reference TRBV30 and TRBJ1-4): SQTIHQWPATLVQPVGSPLSLECTVEGTSNPNLYWYRQAAGRGLQLLFYSVGIGQISSEVPQNLSASRPQDRQFILSSKKLLLSDSGFYLCAWSRRGGTNEKLFFGSGTQLSVL.

The V gene is TRBV28, the J gene TRBJ1-2, with D tentatively TRBD1 (6 bases). V was shortened by 8 bases and J by 4 bases, with 14 bases between the two germline ends. This CDR3 is built from 13 residues. Germline CDR1 and CDR2: MDHEN and SYDVKM. CDR3 amino acids: CASYSRGSYGYTF. In nucleotides, the CDR3 is TGTGCCAGCTATAGCAGGGGCTCCTATGGCTACACCTTC.

This clone was seen more than once but under ten times. The rearrangement uses TRBV6-5 and TRBJ2-7, with a possible D match to TRBD2 (6 bases). Germline V gene lookup returns CDR1 MNHEY and CDR2 SVGAGI. The CDR3 loop spans 15 amino acids. Trimming pared 7 bases from V and 0 bases from J, leaving 16 bases between. The CDR3 region has the DNA TGTGCCAGCACGCGGGGCCCCAGGAGCTCCTACGAGCAGTACTTC. Amino acid sequence: CASTRGPRSSYEQYF.

In DNA, the CDR3 is TGTGCCAGCAGCATCCCCCCTAGCGGGCCTCGGTATGAGCAGTTCTTC. It translates to CASSIPPSGPRYEQFF. J is TRBJ2-1 and V is TRBV27; 8 bases match TRBD2. Germline CDR1 reads MNHEY; CDR2 reads SMNVEV (reference sequence). The CDR3 consists of 16 residues. The ends lost 6 bases at V and 8 bases at J; junction bases unmatched: 15.

For this clone: The same CDR3 can be traced to other DNA sequences in this sample. This chain's CDR3 is CASSPLNYGYTF. Written as DNA, the CDR3 is TGTGCCAGCAGTCCTCTTAACTATGGCTACACCTTC. The rearrangement joins TRBV28 to TRBJ1-2; unclear D gene. The V end was cut by 5 bases, the J end by 1 base, with 5 bases between. The CDR3 has 12 amino acids. Germline V gene lookup returns CDR1 MDHEN and CDR2 SYDVKM.

The V call is TRBV28, the J call TRBJ1-5; 7 bases fit TRBD1. The V segment lost 6 bases and the J segment 2 bases; nucleotides outside the gene matches: 4. The germline CDR1 and CDR2 sequences are MDHEN and SYDVKM. This CDR3 has 14 amino acids. CDR3 sequence (DNA): TGTGCCAGCAGATGGGACAGCCGCAATCAGCCCCAGCATTTT. Its translation is CASRWDSRNQPQHF.

The chain recombines TRBV28 with TRBJ1-5; 8 bases align to TRBD1. The trim removed 5 bases at V and 3 bases at J, leaving 6 bases unmatched. Germline CDR1 and CDR2: MDHEN and SYDVKM. The CDR3 is 15 amino acids. Here the CDR3 DNA reads TGTGCCAGCAGTCTCGACAGGGGAATCAATCAGCCCCAGCATTTT. This sequence encodes CASSLDRGINQPQHF.

The rearrangement joins TRBV7-9 to TRBJ2-2; weak D call: TRBD2 (6 bases). CDR3 length: 17 amino acids. Germline V gene data show CDR1 as SEHNR and CDR2 as FQNEAQ (reference sequence). Trimming left V 1 base short and J 4 bases short, with 16 bases between. CDR3 DNA sequence: TGTGCCAGCAGCTTAGTCCCCGGGAGACGAATCACCGGGGAGCTGTTTTTT. It encodes CASSLVPGRRITGELFF.

The V call is TRBV25-1, the J call TRBJ1-5; perhaps TRBD1 as D (5 bases). Trimming took 5 bases from V and 1 from J, leaving 6 bases between them. Germline CDR1 is MGHDK and CDR2 is SYGVNS. The CDR3 extends over 13 amino acids. CDR3 sequence: CASSSGSNQPQHF. CDR3 nucleotide sequence: TGTGCCAGCAGTTCAGGGAGCAATCAGCCCCAGCATTTT.

The chain has TRBV28 and TRBJ2-4; TRBD2 agrees at 13 bases. The CDR3 totals 19 residues. Germline V CDR1 and CDR2: MDHEN, SYDVKM. V was pared by 5 bases and J by 0 bases, with 10 bases of the junction left unmatched. The CDR3 DNA is TGTGCCAGCAGTCCGACCGGGACTAGCGGGAATGTAGCCAAAAACATTCAGTACTTC. It yields the protein CASSPTGTSGNVAKNIQYF.

This rearrangement joins TRBV19 to TRBJ1-3; TRBD1 is a possible D gene (6 bases). Germline CDR1 reads LNHDA; CDR2 reads SQIVND (reference sequence). Between the trimmed V and J ends, which lost 5 bases and 2 bases, there was a span of 13 bases. This CDR3 has 15 residues. The CDR3 DNA reads TGTGCCAGTAGTTCATCAGGGGCGGCTGGAAACACCATATATTTT. Translating gives CASSSSGAAGNTIYF. Supplemented by reference TRBV19 and TRBJ1-3, the full variable domain reads DGGITQSPKYLFRKEGQNVTLSCEQNLNHDAMYWYRQDPGQGLRLIYYSQIVNDFQKGDIAEGYSVSREKKESFPLTVTSAQKNPTAFYLCASSSSGAAGNTIYFGEGSWLTVV.